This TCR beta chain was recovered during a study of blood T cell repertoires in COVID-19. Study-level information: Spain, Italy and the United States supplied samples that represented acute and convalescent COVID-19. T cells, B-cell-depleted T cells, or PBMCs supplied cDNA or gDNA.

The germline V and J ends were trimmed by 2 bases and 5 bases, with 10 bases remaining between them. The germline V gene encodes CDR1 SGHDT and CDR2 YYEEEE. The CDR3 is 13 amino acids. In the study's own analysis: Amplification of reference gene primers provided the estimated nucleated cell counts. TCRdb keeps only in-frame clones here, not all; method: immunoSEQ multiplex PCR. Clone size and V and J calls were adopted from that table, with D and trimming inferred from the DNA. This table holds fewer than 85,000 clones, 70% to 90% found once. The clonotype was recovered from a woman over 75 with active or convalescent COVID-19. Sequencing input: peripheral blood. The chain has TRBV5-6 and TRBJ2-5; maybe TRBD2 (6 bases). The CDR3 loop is CASSLGGMETQYF. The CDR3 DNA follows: TGTGCCAGCAGCTTAGGAGGGATGGAGACCCAGTACTTC.